Here is one T cell receptor (beta chain) with its context. The antigen is undetermined. The sample comes from a study of a mutant IDH1 vaccine in newly diagnosed glioma. Study-wide background: Treated patients had a mean age of 40.4 years and a sex split that was roughly 60% male and 37.5% female. Therapy received beforehand was radiotherapy, temozolomide, or both, with most patients given both. General study results and limits: Pseudoprogression seemingly bore no relation to changes in top peripheral T cell clonotypes.

Assay used: immunoSEQ multiplex PCR; TCRdb lists only in-frame clones, some missing. In the table there are approximately 88,000 clones, roughly 75% of which are singletons. The CDR3 consists of 15 residues. Germline loops: CDR1 MNHNS, CDR2 SASEGT. The V and J ends lost 5 bases and 0 bases respectively, with 11 bases between them. As for time point: baseline, week 1 (first vaccination visit). Treatment of the sample: pre-vaccination baseline after standard-of-care therapy. New astrocytomas of WHO grade 3 or 4 that were IDH1-mutant and ATRX-lost were found in the donors. Sequenced here: PBMCs, sampled from a glioma patient treated with radiotherapy, temozolomide or both. This receptor was obtained from a man aged 35-49 years with glioma. The V call is TRBV6-1, the J call TRBJ1-3; no reliable D call. CDR3 DNA sequence: TGTGCCAGCAGTCCCGGGCCAGGCTCTGGAAACACCATATATTTT. Protein: CASSPGPGSGNTIYF.